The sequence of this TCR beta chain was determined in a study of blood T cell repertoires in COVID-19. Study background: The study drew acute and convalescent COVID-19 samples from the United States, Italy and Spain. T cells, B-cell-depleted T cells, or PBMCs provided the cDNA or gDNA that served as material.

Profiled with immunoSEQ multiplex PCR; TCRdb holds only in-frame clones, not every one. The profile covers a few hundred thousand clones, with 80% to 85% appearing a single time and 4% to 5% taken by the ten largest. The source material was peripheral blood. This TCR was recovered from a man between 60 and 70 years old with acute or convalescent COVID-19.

This CDR3 reads CASSLVTGDEKLFF. CDR3 in DNA: TGTGCCAGCAGCTTGGTTACAGGGGACGAAAAACTGTTTTTT. The chain recombines TRBV5-6 with TRBJ1-4, with TRBD1 matching 7 bases. V shed 0 bases, J shed 8 bases, and the junction held 4 bases outside the gene matches. The CDR3 runs 14 residues. Germline loops: CDR1 SGHDT, CDR2 YYEEEE.